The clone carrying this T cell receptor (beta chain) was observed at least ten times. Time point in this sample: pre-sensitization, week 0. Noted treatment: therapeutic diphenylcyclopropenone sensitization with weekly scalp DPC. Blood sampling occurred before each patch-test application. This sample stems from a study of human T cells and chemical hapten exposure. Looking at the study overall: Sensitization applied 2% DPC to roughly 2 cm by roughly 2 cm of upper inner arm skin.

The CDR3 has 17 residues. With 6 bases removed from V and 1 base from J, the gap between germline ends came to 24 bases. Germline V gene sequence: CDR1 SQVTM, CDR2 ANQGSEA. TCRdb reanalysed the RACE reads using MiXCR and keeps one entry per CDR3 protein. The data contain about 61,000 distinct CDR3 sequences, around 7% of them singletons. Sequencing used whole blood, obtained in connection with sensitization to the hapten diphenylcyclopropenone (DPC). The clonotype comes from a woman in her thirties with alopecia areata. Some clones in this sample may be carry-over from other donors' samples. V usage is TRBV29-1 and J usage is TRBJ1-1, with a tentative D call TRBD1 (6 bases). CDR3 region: CSVSADKARGSNTEAFF. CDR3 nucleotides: TGCAGCGTCTCAGCTGACAAAGCCAGGGGATCGAACACTGAAGCTTTCTTT.